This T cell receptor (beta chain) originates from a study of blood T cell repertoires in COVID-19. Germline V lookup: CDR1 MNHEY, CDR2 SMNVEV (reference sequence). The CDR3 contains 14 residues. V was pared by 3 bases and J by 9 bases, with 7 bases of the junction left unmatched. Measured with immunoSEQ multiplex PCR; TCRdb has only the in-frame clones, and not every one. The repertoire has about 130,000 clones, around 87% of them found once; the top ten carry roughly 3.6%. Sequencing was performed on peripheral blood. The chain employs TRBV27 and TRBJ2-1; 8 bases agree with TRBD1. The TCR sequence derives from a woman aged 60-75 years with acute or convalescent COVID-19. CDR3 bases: TGTGCCAGCAGTTTTGGACAGGGTGAAGGTGAGCAGTTCTTC. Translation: CASSFGQGEGEQFF.